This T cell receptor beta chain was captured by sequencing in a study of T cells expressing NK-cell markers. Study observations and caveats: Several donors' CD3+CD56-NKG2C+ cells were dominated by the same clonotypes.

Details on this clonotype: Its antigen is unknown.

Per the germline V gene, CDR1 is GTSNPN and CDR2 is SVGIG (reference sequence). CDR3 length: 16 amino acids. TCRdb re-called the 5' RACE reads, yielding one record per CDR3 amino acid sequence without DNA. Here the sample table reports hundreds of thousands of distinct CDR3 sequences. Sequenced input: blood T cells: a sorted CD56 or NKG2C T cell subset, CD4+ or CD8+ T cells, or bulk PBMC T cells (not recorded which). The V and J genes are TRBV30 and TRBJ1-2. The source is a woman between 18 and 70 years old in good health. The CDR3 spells CAWSLTGLSPNYGYTF.